The entry that follows covers one TCR beta chain sequence. The data are from a study of blood T cell repertoires in COVID-19. TCRdb keeps only in-frame clones here, not all; method: immunoSEQ multiplex PCR. The data contain fewer than 350,000 clones, 87% of them seen just once; the ten biggest clones take up roughly 6.2%. The CDR3 has 13 amino acids. In germline, CDR1 is LNHDA, CDR2 SQIVND (reference sequence). V was trimmed by 3 bases and J by 6 bases, leaving 11 bases between them. Sequences were obtained from PBMCs or T cells enriched from blood (not recorded which). This clonotype was sampled from a woman aged 40 to 50 who had recovered from COVID-19. V gene TRBV19 combines with J gene TRBJ1-1; the D gene is possibly TRBD1 (6 bases). The CDR3 region is CASSMMDSAEAFF. The CDR3 DNA is TGTGCCAGTAGTATGATGGACAGCGCTGAAGCTTTCTTT.